This T cell receptor beta chain was profiled in a study of CD8 T cells in ankylosing spondylitis. Study results and limitations: Disease-linked clones reportedly showed significant enrichment in matched ankylosing spondylitis synovial fluid.

To note about this clonotype: The antigen remains undetermined.

Each CDR3 protein is one row after TCRdb ran MiXCR on the 5' RACE reads. This sample has 150,000 to 200,000 distinct CDR3 sequences; over 10% occur once, and the top ten carry approximately 11%. V lost 2 bases to trimming and J lost 2 bases, with 7 bases between them. CDR1 is MNHEY and CDR2 is SMNVEV in the germline V gene (reference sequence). This CDR3 is 14 amino acids long. Sequenced material: blood, either unsorted or a sorted T cell fraction (not recorded which). This rearrangement joins TRBV27 to TRBJ1-5; D gene ambiguous. The source is a female donor with ankylosing spondylitis or in good health (not recorded which). The CDR3 loop reads CASSLIPGNQPQHF. The DNA for the CDR3 is TGTGCCAGCAGTTTAATTCCCGGCAATCAGCCCCAGCATTTT.